The 13 T cell receptor beta chains below all came from one sample that was sequenced in a study of blood T cell repertoires in COVID-19. Repertoires were generated with immunoSEQ multiplex PCR, while TCRdb's copy carries only in-frame clones and drops some. The sample lists 90,000 or so clones; roughly nine tenths were seen once. Sequenced: peripheral blood. These receptor sequences come from an elderly woman with active COVID-19.

The gene calls are TRBV5-1 and TRBJ2-2, with D possibly TRBD1 on 5 matching bases. Trimming took 1 base from V and 6 from J, leaving 19 bases between them. The CDR3 runs 17 residues. Germline CDR1 is SGHRS and CDR2 is YFSETQ. The DNA for the CDR3 is TGCGCCAGCAGCTTGCACCCTAGGGGCCAGGGCCCCGGGGAGCTGTTTTTT. Protein sequence: CASSLHPRGQGPGELFF.

The chain recombines TRBV24-1 with TRBJ2-2, with 7 bases matching TRBD1. Germline V gene data show CDR1 as KGHDR and CDR2 as SFDVKD. The length of the CDR3 is 13 residues. Losses at the gene ends were 7 bases for V and 5 bases for J; bases not matched to a gene: 3. Written as DNA, the CDR3 is TGTGCCACCAGCTCACAGGGGACCGGGGAGCTGTTTTTT. Its protein is CATSSQGTGELFF.

The V and J genes are TRBV10-3 and TRBJ2-3, with D perhaps matching TRBD2 (6 bases). This CDR3 comprises 15 residues. Germline lookup yields CDR1 ENHRY and CDR2 SYGVKD. V was pared by 3 bases and J by 3 bases, with 13 bases between. The CDR3 nucleotides read TGTGCCATCAGTGATTCCGGGAGAGGTACAGATACGCAGTATTTT. Its protein product is CAISDSGRGTDTQYF.

The genes are TRBV19 and TRBJ2-2; 8 bases agree with TRBD2. In germline, CDR1 is LNHDA, CDR2 SQIVND (reference sequence). With 6 bases clipped from V and 4 bases from J, the junction kept 4 bases outside the gene matches. CDR3 length: 14 amino acids. The CDR3 reads CASRVAGITGELFF. The CDR3, as DNA: TGTGCCAGTAGGGTAGCGGGAATCACCGGGGAGCTGTTTTTT.

The V and J genes are TRBV6-6 and TRBJ1-6; the match to TRBD1 covers 7 bases. The germline gives CDR1 MNHNY, CDR2 SVGAGI (reference sequence). The length of the CDR3 is 15 residues. V trimming: 2 bases; J trimming: 6 bases; junction bases outside the gene matches: 4. The CDR3 region has the DNA TGTGCCAGCAGTTACCCCGGGACAGCTAATTCACCCCTCCACTTT. As protein: CASSYPGTANSPLHF.

To note about this clone: This sample also contains other DNA sequences that code for the same CDR3. The rearrangement uses TRBV10-3 and TRBJ1-5; 7 nucleotides match TRBD1. The CDR3 sequence is 13 residues long. The germline CDR1 and CDR2 sequences are ENHRY and SYGVKD. V dropped 3 bases and J dropped 5; count of bases not matched to a gene: 1. In DNA, the CDR3 is TGTGCCATCAGTGACAGGGGGGATCAGCCCCAGCATTTT. Translated, it gives CAISDRGDQPQHF.

The V and J genes are TRBV27 and TRBJ2-4, with TRBD1 identical over 9 bases. This CDR3 has 17 amino acids. With V trimmed by 5 bases and J by 6 bases, 14 bases remained unmatched. The germline CDR1 and CDR2 sequences are MNHEY and SMNVEV (reference sequence). The CDR3 loop is CASSPRGRQGERNIQYF. CDR3 nucleotides: TGTGCCAGCAGTCCTAGGGGACGACAGGGGGAAAGAAACATTCAGTACTTC.

For the CDR3, the DNA is TGTGCCAGCAGCTTGGCGGGATCGTACTACGAGCAGTACTTC. Encoded protein: CASSLAGSYYEQYF. This chain uses TRBV5-6 with TRBJ2-7; tentative D call: TRBD2 (5 bases). Per the germline V gene, CDR1 is SGHDT and CDR2 is YYEEEE. The V end was cut by 0 bases, the J end by 3 bases, with 10 bases between. This CDR3 is built from 14 residues.

This chain connects TRBV10-2 to TRBJ1-4; D is perhaps TRBD1 (6 bases). The CDR3 is 14 residues long. Germline V lookup: CDR1 WSHSY, CDR2 SAAADI. Trimming took 7 bases from V and 6 from J, leaving 15 bases between them. CDR3 nucleotides: TGCGCCAGCACAGAGGGGGGGGCGCATGAAAAACTGTTTTTT. This gives the protein CASTEGGAHEKLFF.

V gene TRBV10-3 combines with J gene TRBJ2-1; TRBD2 matches at 7 bases. The CDR3 covers 16 residues. In germline, CDR1 is ENHRY, CDR2 SYGVKD. The ends lost 0 bases at V and 4 bases at J; junction bases unmatched: 6. The CDR3 DNA is TGTGCCATCAGTGAGTCCGTGGGGGGGGTGTACAATGAGCAGTTCTTC. Protein: CAISESVGGVYNEQFF.

This clone appeared once. The chain carries TRBV4-3 and TRBJ2-1; 10 positions agree with TRBD2. This CDR3 region has 17 residues. V shed 4 bases and J 4 bases; nucleotides not matched to a gene: 10. Germline loops: CDR1 LGHNA, CDR2 YSLEER. DNA for the CDR3: TGCGCCAGCAGCCGTCTGGCGGCTAGCGGGAGATACAATGAGCAGTTCTTC. This translates into CASSRLAASGRYNEQFF.

V and J are TRBV6-5 and TRBJ1-1, with a possible D match to TRBD1 (5 bases). This CDR3 region has 14 residues. The V and J ends lost 2 bases and 1 base respectively, with 8 bases between them. Germline loops: CDR1 MNHEY, CDR2 SVGAGI. CDR3 DNA: TGTGCCAGCAGTTACGGGGGGTCGAACACTGAAGCTTTCTTT. It encodes CASSYGGSNTEAFF.

The chain is built from TRBV11-3 and TRBJ2-1, with 7 bases lining up with TRBD1. CDR3 length equals 16 residues. Germline trimming cut 4 bases from V and 1 base from J; bases unmatched to any gene: 7. Germline V gene sequence: CDR1 SGHNT, CDR2 YENEEA. CDR3 region: CASSSRGGFSYNEQFF. The CDR3 coding sequence is TGTGCCAGCAGCTCCAGAGGGGGCTTTTCCTACAATGAGCAGTTCTTC. Drawing the rest from reference TRBV11-3 and TRBJ2-1, the complete variable domain is EAGVVQSPRYKIIEKKQPVAFWCNPISGHNTLYWYLQNLGQGPELLIRYENEEAVDDSQLPKDRFSAERLKGVDSTLKIQPAELGDSAVYLCASSSRGGFSYNEQFFGPGTRLTVL.